One and the same sample provided the 30 T cell receptor beta chains below, sequenced in a study of cytomegalovirus exposure and HLA in healthy donors. PCR used 60 Vbeta primers and 13 Jbeta primers. TCRdb's table, derived via immunoSEQ multiplex PCR, lists solely in-frame clones and lacks some. The table lists some 140,000 clones, with 1.5% to 2% in the top ten. Sequences were obtained from PBMCs. These receptors all stem from a woman aged 55-69 years in good health and CMV-seronegative.

This rearrangement joins TRBV29-1 to TRBJ1-2; D gene uncertain. There are 16 residues in the CDR3. Trimming removed 7 bases at V and 5 bases at J, with 26 bases between. Germline loops: CDR1 SQVTM, CDR2 ANQGSEA. As DNA, the CDR3 is TGCAGCGGTCGGAAACTTCCCGGGAACTACTCTTATGGCTACACCTTC. As protein: CSGRKLPGNYSYGYTF.

The genes are TRBV7-6 and TRBJ2-7; possible D gene TRBD1, 5 bases. The V end was cut by 5 bases, the J end by 0 bases, with 11 bases between. This CDR3 has 14 residues. Germline V lookup: CDR1 SGHVS, CDR2 FNYEAQ. The CDR3 loop reads CASSPQGASYEQYF. The CDR3, as DNA: TGTGCCAGCAGCCCCCAGGGTGCCTCCTACGAGCAGTACTTC. Combining the CDR3 with reference TRBV7-6 and TRBJ2-7 gives the whole variable domain GAGVSQSPRYKVTKRGQDVALRCDPISGHVSLYWYRQALGQGPEFLTYFNYEAQQDKSGLPNDRFSAERPEGSISTLTIQRTEQRDSAMYRCASSPQGASYEQYFGPGTRLTVT.

The chain couples TRBV28 to TRBJ2-7; 7 bases align to TRBD1. There are 15 residues in the CDR3. With V trimmed by 0 bases and J by 6 bases, 8 bases remained unmatched. Looked up from germline, CDR1 is MDHEN and CDR2 is SYDVKM. DNA of the CDR3: TGTGCCAGCAGTTTATGGGAGACAGGGAGTCGCGAGCAGTACTTC. Its protein is CASSLWETGSREQYF.

This chain uses TRBV6-1 with TRBJ1-3; a weak D match, TRBD1 (5 bases). Between the trimmed V and J ends, which lost 11 bases and 4 bases, there was a span of 15 bases. The CDR3 sequence is 13 residues long. Germline CDR1 reads MNHNS; CDR2 reads SASEGT. The CDR3 nucleotides are TGTGCCGGGGGGGGGAGTCGGGGAAACACCATATATTTT. The encoded protein is CAGGGSRGNTIYF.

The chain uses TRBV25-1 and TRBJ1-1; a weak D match, TRBD1 (5 bases). Germline CDR1 MGHDK, CDR2 SYGVNS. The CDR3 is 15 residues long. Trimming cost V 3 bases and J 4 bases, with 15 bases left between them. The chain's CDR3 is CASSESGILRTEAFF. CDR3 sequence (DNA): TGTGCCAGCAGTGAGTCAGGGATCCTACGCACTGAAGCTTTCTTT.

The CDR3 DNA follows: TGTGCCTGGAGTGTTCGGGGGATTGATTCACCCCTCCACTTT. Translation: CAWSVRGIDSPLHF. The chain has TRBV30 and TRBJ1-6; weak D call: TRBD1 (5 bases). Trimming left V 0 bases short and J 8 bases short, with 11 bases between. The CDR3 length is 14 residues. The germline gives CDR1 GTSNPN, CDR2 SVGIG (reference sequence).

The chain recombines TRBV2 with TRBJ2-2, with no clear D. This CDR3 region has 14 residues. V lost 6 bases and J lost 0, with 8 bases in between. Germline CDR1 reads SNHLY; CDR2 reads FYNNEI. The CDR3 region is CASREIPNTGELFF. The CDR3, as DNA: TGTGCCAGCAGGGAGATCCCGAACACCGGGGAGCTGTTTTTT.

The chain joins TRBV7-3 to TRBJ2-7; possibly TRBD1 for D (7 bases). This CDR3 contains 14 residues. V dropped 3 bases and J dropped 0 bases, with 9 bases sitting between them. The germline V gene has CDR1 SGHTA and CDR2 FQGTGA. Written as DNA, the CDR3 is TGTGCCAGCAGCTTCCAGGGGGGCTCCTACGAGCAGTACTTC. This translates into CASSFQGGSYEQYF.

The chain joins TRBV13 to TRBJ2-2, with 7 positions matching TRBD1. The CDR3 totals 13 residues. In germline, CDR1 is PRHDT, CDR2 FYEKMQ (reference sequence). The trim removed 5 bases at V and 6 bases at J, leaving 3 bases unmatched. CDR3 region: CASSPRGPGELFF. The CDR3 DNA reads as TGTGCCAGCAGCCCGAGGGGGCCCGGGGAGCTGTTTTTT.

The rearrangement links TRBV6-5 to TRBJ2-3, with D tentatively TRBD2 (5 bases). The CDR3 spans 14 residues. Germline CDR1 reads MNHEY; CDR2 reads SVGAGI. Trimming removed 6 bases from V and 1 base from J, with 11 bases in between. The CDR3 bases are TGTGCCAGCAGAAGCTCCGGGGGCACAGATACGCAGTATTTT. Translating it yields CASRSSGGTDTQYF.

Comments on this clone: At one boundary the junction diverges from the germline segment, which might be a read error. CDR3 in amino acids: CASSYRGGGLKTEAFF. CDR3 bases: TGTGCCAGCAGTTACAGGGGAGGAGGATTGAAGACTGAAGCTTTCTTT. The V gene is TRBV6-5, the J gene TRBJ1-1, with D possibly matching TRBD1 (5 bases). Germline V lookup: CDR1 MNHEY, CDR2 SVGAGI. The CDR3 length is 16 residues.

The chain has TRBV5-8 and TRBJ2-4; D gene uncertain. The V gene's germline CDR1 is SGHTS and CDR2 YDEGEE. The CDR3 sequence is 19 residues long. Trimming took 0 bases from V and 0 from J, leaving 19 bases between them. Written as DNA, the CDR3 is TGTGCCAGCAGCTTGGAAGGCAGGCGATATACCCTAGCCAAAAACATTCAGTACTTC. Protein: CASSLEGRRYTLAKNIQYF.

The chain links TRBV10-3 to TRBJ1-5, with D hard to call. Germline V gene data show CDR1 as ENHRY and CDR2 as SYGVKD. The CDR3 is made up of 15 amino acids. Trimming took 0 bases from V and 4 from J, leaving 10 bases between them. This CDR3 reads CAISESTLRNQPQHF. The CDR3 DNA reads TGTGCCATCAGTGAGTCGACTCTGAGAAATCAGCCCCAGCATTTT.

The chain combines TRBV28 with TRBJ1-1; D not resolved. The CDR3 totals 12 residues. Germline V lookup: CDR1 MDHEN, CDR2 SYDVKM. Between the trimmed V and J ends, which lost 11 bases and 5 bases, there was a span of 15 bases. The chain's CDR3 is CALRGPGTEAFF. Here the CDR3 DNA reads TGTGCCCTACGCGGCCCGGGGACTGAAGCTTTCTTT. Using reference TRBV28 and TRBJ1-1 for the parts outside the CDR3, the full variable domain is DVKVTQSSRYLVKRTGEKVFLECVQDMDHENMFWYRQDPGLGLRLIYFSYDVKMKEKGDIPEGYSVSREKKERFSLILESASTNQTSMYLCALRGPGTEAFFGQGTRLTVV.

This chain connects TRBV7-9 to TRBJ2-7; TRBD1 agrees at 8 bases. The CDR3 runs 13 residues. The germline V gene has CDR1 SEHNR and CDR2 FQNEAQ (reference sequence). V gave up 1 base and J gave up 12 bases; unmatched junction bases: 8. The CDR3 loop is CASSLETGGFRYF. The CDR3 nucleotides are TGTGCCAGCAGCTTAGAAACAGGGGGTTTTCGGTACTTC. Variable domain in full (rest from reference TRBV7-9 and TRBJ2-7): DTGVSQNPRHKITKRGQNVTFRCDPISEHNRLYWYRQTLGQGPEFLTYFQNEAQLEKSRLLSDRFSAERPKGSFSTLEIQRTEQGDSAMYLCASSLETGGFRYFGPGTRLTVT.

The V and J genes are TRBV5-4 and TRBJ2-1; D is possibly TRBD2 (7 bases). The germline V gene has CDR1 SGHNT and CDR2 YYREEE (reference sequence). Trimming took off 2 bases at V and 0 bases at J, with 9 bases between the two ends. The CDR3 length is 15 residues. CDR3 amino acids: CASSLGGDSYNEQFF. The CDR3 nucleotides are TGTGCCAGCAGCTTAGGGGGGGACTCCTACAATGAGCAGTTCTTC.

The genes are TRBV5-1 and TRBJ1-1; possible D gene TRBD1, 6 bases. The CDR3 sequence is 14 residues long. Germline CDR1 reads SGHRS; CDR2 reads YFSETQ. Trimming left V 0 bases short and J 4 bases short, with 10 bases between. CDR3 in DNA: TGCGCCAGCAGCTTGGAAGGGACAAGCACTGAAGCTTTCTTT. Translation gives CASSLEGTSTEAFF.

This rearrangement joins TRBV25-1 to TRBJ1-2; D is possibly TRBD1 (5 bases). The V gene lost 2 bases and the J gene lost 8 bases, with 15 bases spanning the gap. CDR1 is MGHDK, CDR2 SYGVNS, per germline. The CDR3 loop spans 14 amino acids. The CDR3 reads CASSEVGDLLGYTF. The CDR3 DNA is TGTGCCAGCAGTGAAGTAGGGGATCTCCTCGGCTACACCTTC.

The chain uses TRBV5-6 and TRBJ2-3, with D possibly matching TRBD2 (5 bases). The V and J ends lost 0 bases and 4 bases respectively, with 9 bases between them. The CDR3 spans 14 residues. The germline V gene has CDR1 SGHDT and CDR2 YYEEEE. The CDR3 coding sequence is TGTGCCAGCAGCTTGGGCGGAGGATCAGATACGCAGTATTTT. It encodes CASSLGGGSDTQYF.

This rearrangement joins TRBV6-1 to TRBJ2-1, with 8 bases that match TRBD2. The CDR3 runs to 15 residues. Germline-derived CDR1 and CDR2 are MNHNS and SASEGT. J gave up 4 bases and V 5 bases, and 7 bases lay outside the gene matches. CDR3 in amino acids: CASSFWTSSYNEQFF. In nucleotides, the CDR3 is TGTGCCAGCAGTTTCTGGACTAGCTCTTACAATGAGCAGTTCTTC.

The chain is built from TRBV7-6 and TRBJ2-1; the D is unclear. From germline, CDR1 is SGHVS and CDR2 FNYEAQ. This CDR3 contains 15 residues. Trimming cost V 0 bases and J 5 bases, with 11 bases left between them. As DNA, the CDR3 is TGTGCCAGCAGCTTAGCAGTCACAGTCAACAATGAGCAGTTCTTC. Protein: CASSLAVTVNNEQFF.

V is TRBV6-6 and J is TRBJ1-2; 8 positions agree with TRBD1. This CDR3 region has 14 residues. V was clipped by 2 bases and J by 7 bases; unmatched bases: 6. Germline V gene sequence: CDR1 MNHNY, CDR2 SVGAGI (reference sequence). The CDR3 spells CASSYGQGLGGYTF. The CDR3 coding sequence is TGTGCCAGCAGTTACGGACAGGGTCTAGGTGGCTACACCTTC.

The chain carries TRBV7-9 and TRBJ2-5, with 15 bases fitting TRBD2. CDR1 SEHNR and CDR2 FQNEAQ come from the germline V gene (reference sequence). The V segment lost 5 bases and the J segment 3 bases; nucleotides outside the gene matches: 4. CDR3 size: 16 residues. Here the CDR3 reads CASSPWTSGREETQYF. For the CDR3, the DNA is TGTGCCAGCAGCCCCTGGACTAGCGGGAGGGAAGAGACCCAGTACTTC.

V gene TRBV28 combines with J gene TRBJ2-7; no definite D call. This CDR3 has 11 amino acids. Trimming pared 3 bases from V and 6 bases from J, leaving 6 bases between. Germline CDR1 MDHEN, CDR2 SYDVKM. CDR3: CASSFNSEQYF. The CDR3 nucleotides are TGTGCCAGCAGTTTTAATTCCGAGCAGTACTTC.

This chain connects TRBV19 to TRBJ2-7; the D gene is possibly TRBD1 (5 bases). Germline V lookup: CDR1 LNHDA, CDR2 SQIVND (reference sequence). This CDR3 comprises 18 residues. Trimming left V 6 bases short and J 2 bases short, with 26 bases between. The DNA of the CDR3 is TGTGCCAGTAGCAAGACCCTCTCTCGTTGGGGCCCCCCCTACGAGCAGTACTTC. It yields the protein CASSKTLSRWGPPYEQYF.

This chain links TRBV7-8 with TRBJ1-1; 7 nucleotides align to TRBD1. The CDR3 has 15 residues. J lost 1 base, V lost 5 bases, and 7 bases had no gene match. Germline V gene sequence: CDR1 SGHVS, CDR2 FQNEAQ. The CDR3 region is CASSLNRGENTEAFF. In DNA, the CDR3 is TGTGCCAGCAGCCTGAACAGGGGTGAGAACACTGAAGCTTTCTTT.

This chain connects TRBV5-1 to TRBJ2-7; D may be TRBD2 (6 bases). CDR3 length: 16 residues. The germline V and J ends were trimmed by 4 bases and 0 bases, with 17 bases remaining between them. Per germline, CDR1 SGHRS and CDR2 YFSETQ. The CDR3 DNA reads as TGCGCCAGCAGCCATCCTATGCGGGGTTACTCCTACGAGCAGTACTTC. Its protein is CASSHPMRGYSYEQYF. Using reference TRBV5-1 and TRBJ2-7 for the parts outside the CDR3, the full variable domain is KAGVTQTPRYLIKTRGQQVTLSCSPISGHRSVSWYQQTPGQGLQFLFEYFSETQRNKGNFPGRFSGRQFSNSRSEMNVSTLELGDSALYLCASSHPMRGYSYEQYFGPGTRLTVT.

This chain uses TRBV10-3 with TRBJ2-1; 13 bases line up with TRBD2. With 10 bases clipped from V and 6 bases from J, the junction kept 12 bases outside the gene matches. Germline V lookup: CDR1 ENHRY, CDR2 SYGVKD. The CDR3 totals 16 residues. In DNA, the CDR3 is TGTGCCACCGTCGGTGGACTAGCGGGAGTTCCCAATGAGCAGTTCTTC. This gives the protein CATVGGLAGVPNEQFF.

The rearrangement links TRBV28 to TRBJ1-5; no reliable D call. Trimming left V 4 bases short and J 7 bases short, with 17 bases between. The V gene's germline CDR1 is MDHEN and CDR2 SYDVKM. The CDR3 is made up of 15 amino acids. The CDR3 region is CASSSRKEQTQPQHF. The CDR3 DNA follows: TGTGCCAGCAGTTCCAGGAAAGAACAAACCCAGCCCCAGCATTTT.

This chain connects TRBV10-3 to TRBJ1-2, with 9 bases lining up with TRBD1. This CDR3 region has 14 residues. The V segment lost 4 bases and the J segment 2 bases; nucleotides outside the gene matches: 2. CDR1 is ENHRY and CDR2 is SYGVKD in the germline V gene. Here the CDR3 reads CAISGGTGNYGYTF. CDR3 DNA sequence: TGTGCCATCAGTGGCGGGACAGGGAACTATGGCTACACCTTC.